Shown below are 19 T cell receptor beta chains from a single sample sequenced in a study of shared clonotypes between healthy human individuals. Profiling relied on immunoSEQ multiplex PCR, and the TCRdb table lists in-frame clones only, not all of them. The sample records about 2.3 million clones, 85% to 95% being singletons. What was sequenced was naive CD4+ T cells from PBMCs. Subset: CD45RA+ positively selected. The source of these receptors is a man aged 18 to 29 in good health. Some clones in this sample may be carry-over from other donors' samples.

This chain connects TRBV5-8 to TRBJ1-4; 8 bases agree with TRBD1. This CDR3 comprises 15 residues. J lost 5 bases, V lost 4 bases, and 7 bases had no gene match. In germline, CDR1 is SGHTS, CDR2 YDEGEE. Here the CDR3 DNA reads TGTGCCAGCAGCGAGACAGGGGCGACCAATGAAAAACTGTTTTTT. Translating gives CASSETGATNEKLFF.

In its sample, this clone was seen a few times. The chain couples TRBV4-1 to TRBJ1-1, with TRBD1 matching over 9 bases. Looked up from germline, CDR1 is MGHRA and CDR2 is YSYEKL. Losses at the gene ends were 1 base for V and 5 bases for J; bases not matched to a gene: 5. The CDR3 is 15 amino acids. CDR3 amino acids: CASSQVGTGRTEAFF. CDR3 DNA sequence: TGCGCCAGCAGCCAAGTTGGGACAGGGAGGACTGAAGCTTTCTTT.

The rearrangement uses TRBV5-1 and TRBJ2-5; no clear D gene. V lost 4 bases to trimming and J lost 3 bases, with 10 bases between them. Germline V CDR1 and CDR2: SGHRS, YFSETQ. The CDR3 has 13 residues. CDR3 DNA: TGCGCCAGCAGCCGCCGGGCAGAAGAGACCCAGTACTTC. Amino acid sequence: CASSRRAEETQYF.

This sequence joins TRBV2 and TRBJ1-2; TRBD1 might be the D (5 bases). Germline CDR1 and CDR2: SNHLY and FYNNEI. Trimming removed 5 bases at V and 0 bases at J, with 13 bases between. This CDR3 spans 15 amino acids. In DNA, the CDR3 is TGTGCCAGCAGTTACCCAGGGACGGCTAACTATGGCTACACCTTC. Translating gives CASSYPGTANYGYTF.

This sequence joins TRBV25-1 and TRBJ2-7; possibly TRBD2 for D (5 bases). V was shortened by 4 bases and J by 5 bases, with 15 bases between the two germline ends. Germline CDR1 is MGHDK and CDR2 is SYGVNS. This CDR3 contains 14 residues. CDR3 nucleotide sequence: TGTGCCAGCAGTGCCCGGGAATTCCCGAACGAGCAGTACTTC. Residues: CASSAREFPNEQYF.

The V call is TRBV28, the J call TRBJ1-2; D is possibly TRBD1 (5 bases). The V end was cut by 5 bases, the J end by 5 bases, with 15 bases between. CDR1 and CDR2 from the germline V gene are MDHEN and SYDVKM. The CDR3 extends over 14 amino acids. The CDR3, as DNA: TGTGCCAGCAGTAAACCGGGACGGCGGTATGGCTACACCTTC. Encoded protein: CASSKPGRRYGYTF.

This clone was detected a few times. The chain couples TRBV29-1 to TRBJ1-2; possible D gene TRBD1, 5 bases. The germline gives CDR1 SQVTM, CDR2 ANQGSEA. The CDR3 contains 16 residues. Trimming removed 4 bases from V and 6 bases from J, with 24 bases in between. CDR3 DNA sequence: TGCAGCGTTGCCTCCCAAAATCGGGGCCTCTTACATGGCTACACCTTC. Translation: CSVASQNRGLLHGYTF.

V usage is TRBV2 and J usage is TRBJ2-3; D is perhaps TRBD1 or TRBD2 (5 bases each). The germline CDR1 and CDR2 sequences are SNHLY and FYNNEI. The CDR3 has 13 amino acids. V shed 6 bases and J shed 6 bases, with 13 bases lying between them. The CDR3 spells CASSPGAGDTQYF. Written as DNA, the CDR3 is TGTGCCAGCAGCCCCGGGGCAGGGGATACGCAGTATTTT.

The chain carries TRBV6-6 and TRBJ1-1; D uncertain. Germline lookup yields CDR1 MNHNY and CDR2 SVGAGI (reference sequence). This CDR3 has 13 amino acids. The V end was cut by 0 bases, the J end by 10 bases, with 12 bases between. The CDR3 nucleotides are TGTGCCAGCAGTTACTCTGGGGAGTTGGTAGCTTTCTTT. This sequence encodes CASSYSGELVAFF.

The genes are TRBV18 and TRBJ2-7; D gene ambiguous. The germline CDR1 and CDR2 sequences are KGHSH and LQKENI. This CDR3 comprises 14 residues. The V gene lost 3 bases and the J gene lost 3 bases, with 12 bases spanning the gap. The CDR3 loop reads CASSPGQAIYEQYF. CDR3 nucleotides: TGTGCCAGCTCACCCGGGCAGGCTATCTACGAGCAGTACTTC.

The chain employs TRBV7-3 and TRBJ2-1; 7 nucleotides align to TRBD1. The junction had 7 bases not matched to a gene; V was cut back by 5 bases and J by 3 bases. The germline V gene has CDR1 SGHTA and CDR2 FQGTGA. The CDR3 covers 15 residues. CDR3 nucleotides: TGTGCCAGCAGCCCTCACAGGGGTGACTACAATGAGCAGTTCTTC. Translating gives CASSPHRGDYNEQFF.

The chain links TRBV18 to TRBJ2-7; the match to TRBD2 covers 9 bases. The V gene's germline CDR1 is KGHSH and CDR2 LQKENI. This CDR3 spans 15 amino acids. Trimming removed 1 base from V and 4 bases from J; junction bases left unmatched: 5. CDR3 region: CASSPRGTSQYEQYF. The CDR3 DNA reads TGTGCCAGCTCACCACGGGGGACTAGCCAGTACGAGCAGTACTTC.

J is TRBJ2-7 and V is TRBV18; no definite D call. V lost 8 bases, J lost 6 bases, and 23 bases lay in between. The CDR3 covers 15 residues. The germline V gene encodes CDR1 KGHSH and CDR2 LQKENI. CDR3 bases: TGTGCCAGCCGCTCCCCGATCCATTTGGAAGGCGAGCAGTACTTC. This gives the protein CASRSPIHLEGEQYF.

The rearrangement uses TRBV2 and TRBJ1-5; TRBD1 aligns across 10 bases. Per germline, CDR1 SNHLY and CDR2 FYNNEI. This CDR3 region has 15 residues. Trimming took 8 bases from V and 7 from J; bases not matched to a gene: 11. The CDR3, as DNA: TGTGCCAGCTCGATCGAGGGGACAGGGGTACAGCCCCAGCATTTT. Translation: CASSIEGTGVQPQHF.

The V gene is TRBV7-9, the J gene TRBJ1-5, with 7 nucleotides matching TRBD1. Germline CDR1 and CDR2: SEHNR and FQNEAQ (reference sequence). With V trimmed by 5 bases and J by 5 bases, 3 bases remained unmatched. The CDR3 consists of 13 residues. CDR3 protein: CASSDRVYQPQHF. CDR3 bases: TGTGCCAGCAGCGACAGGGTTTATCAGCCCCAGCATTTT.

The chain carries TRBV28 and TRBJ1-2; D is perhaps TRBD1 (5 bases). CDR1 is MDHEN and CDR2 is SYDVKM in the germline V gene. This CDR3 spans 16 amino acids. V lost 6 bases and J 8 bases, leaving 25 bases between the germline ends. This CDR3 is CASSRRLRDLKGGYTF. CDR3 nucleotide sequence: TGTGCCAGCAGCCGGAGGTTGAGGGACCTCAAGGGAGGCTACACCTTC.

The DNA for the CDR3 is TGCGCCAGCAGCCAAGATATACAGGGAGGAAATGAAAAACTGTTTTTT. It is translated as CASSQDIQGGNEKLFF. The chain uses TRBV4-1 and TRBJ1-4; possible D gene TRBD1, 6 bases. The germline V gene encodes CDR1 MGHRA and CDR2 YSYEKL. CDR3 length: 16 residues. V gave up 0 bases and J gave up 5 bases, with 13 bases separating them.

The rearrangement uses TRBV28 and TRBJ1-5; D uncertain. Between the trimmed V and J ends, which lost 4 bases and 1 base, there was a span of 11 bases. The CDR3 spans 15 residues. Germline assignment: CDR1 MDHEN and CDR2 SYDVKM. The DNA for the CDR3 is TGTGCCAGCAGTTACCTTGGAGTGAGCAATCAGCCCCAGCATTTT. Translated, it gives CASSYLGVSNQPQHF.

This rearrangement joins TRBV6-5 to TRBJ2-5; D gene ambiguous. Germline CDR1 MNHEY, CDR2 SVGAGI. This CDR3 contains 12 residues. The V and J ends lost 4 bases and 6 bases respectively, with 9 bases between them. CDR3 nucleotides: TGTGCCAGCAGTTCGACGACGCAGACCCAGTACTTC. Translated, it gives CASSSTTQTQYF.